These 3 T cell receptor beta chains were sequenced from one sample in a study of CD4 T cells in relation to SARS-CoV-2 and coronaviruses. Produced via immunoSEQ multiplex PCR; TCRdb's table is partial and in-frame only. The sample has some 25,000 clones, 77% seen once. CD4+ T cells from unexposed donors were obtained before the COVID-19 pandemic (2011-2018). Isolation of CD4+ T cells took place after less than 13 days in culture. Their recognized antigens are unknown. The sequenced material came from CD4+ T cells from PBMCs, cultured in vitro. The origin of the receptors is a human donor in good health.

This clone was detected only once. The chain carries TRBV10-3 and TRBJ2-7; possible D gene TRBD1, 6 bases. V was clipped by 10 bases and J by 2 bases, with 15 bases between them. CDR3 length equals 13 residues. Germline V lookup: CDR1 ENHRY, CDR2 SYGVKD. CDR3 sequence reads: CATNRDIAYEQYF. The CDR3 DNA reads as TGTGCCACGAACCGGGACATCGCCTACGAGCAGTACTTC.

The chain couples TRBV21-1 to TRBJ2-2. TRBV21-1 is tagged as a pseudogene. The CDR3 covers 16 residues. The chain's CDR3 is CASTSDSGENTGELFF. CDR3 coding DNA: TGTGCCAGCACCTCAGACTCGGGCGAAAACACCGGGGAGCTGTTTTTT.

The rearrangement links TRBV7-8 to TRBJ2-7; 8 positions match TRBD2. J gave up 4 bases and V 5 bases, and 4 bases lay outside the gene matches. Germline CDR1 is SGHVS and CDR2 is FQNEAQ. The CDR3 spans 13 residues. The CDR3 nucleotides read TGTGCCAGCAGCCTAACTAGCGGTTACGAGCAGTACTTC. As protein: CASSLTSGYEQYF.